This T cell receptor beta chain derives from a study of shared clonotypes between healthy human individuals. For each subset, genomic DNA was distributed in equal portions over several immunoSEQ plates. Authors' methods: In the immunoSEQ data, sequences were junction-only and lacked quality scores, so filtering differed. Profiled with immunoSEQ multiplex PCR; TCRdb holds only in-frame clones, not every one. That table gives V, J and clone size, and the DNA gave D and trimming. The repertoire has over a million clones, around 78% of them found once; the top ten carry around 0.47%. This clone occurred a few times. Its antigen is unidentified. Findings and limits, study-wide: The generation probabilities recorded for non-shared clonotypes fell below those of clonotypes shared by all four donors.

The source material was memory CD4+ T cells from PBMCs. Subset defined: CD45RA-negative fraction. This receptor was obtained from a man aged 18 to 29 in good health. Some clones in this sample may be carry-over from other donors' samples.

The CDR3 nucleotides read TGTGCCAGCAGTTTATCCTGGGACAGGGGGTCGCCCCAGCATTTT. As protein: CASSLSWDRGSPQHF. J is TRBJ1-5 and V is TRBV27, with 11 bases that match TRBD1. This CDR3 spans 15 amino acids. Unmatched junction bases numbered 4, after V lost 0 bases and J lost 9 bases. Per germline, CDR1 MNHEY and CDR2 SMNVEV (reference sequence).